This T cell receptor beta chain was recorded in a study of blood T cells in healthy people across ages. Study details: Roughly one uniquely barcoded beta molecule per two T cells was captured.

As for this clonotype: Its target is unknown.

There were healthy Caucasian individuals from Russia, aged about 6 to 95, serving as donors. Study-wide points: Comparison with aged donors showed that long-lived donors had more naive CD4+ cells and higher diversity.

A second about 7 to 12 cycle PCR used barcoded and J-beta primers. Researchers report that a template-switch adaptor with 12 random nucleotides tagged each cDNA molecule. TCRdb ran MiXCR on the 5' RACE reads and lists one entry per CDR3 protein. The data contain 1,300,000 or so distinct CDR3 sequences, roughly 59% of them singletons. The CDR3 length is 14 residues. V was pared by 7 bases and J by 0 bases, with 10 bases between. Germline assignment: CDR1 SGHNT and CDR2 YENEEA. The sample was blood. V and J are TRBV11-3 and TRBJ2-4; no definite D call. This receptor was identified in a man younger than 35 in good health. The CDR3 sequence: CASIECVAKNIQYF. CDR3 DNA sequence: TGTGCCAGCATTGAATGTGTAGCCAAAAACATTCAGTACTTC.